Detailed here is one TCR beta chain. Generated by immunoSEQ multiplex PCR, the TCRdb table keeps only in-frame clones and is missing some. The top ten clones hold 0.9% to 1.4% of a sample with 56,000 or so clones, approximately 94% of them seen once. Deletions cut 6 bases from V and 5 bases from J, with 13 bases between. This CDR3 is built from 13 residues. CDR1 LNHDA and CDR2 SQIVND come from the germline V gene (reference sequence). This sample stems from a study of cytomegalovirus exposure and HLA in healthy donors. This sequence originates from a man aged 18 to 29 in good health and CMV-seronegative. Sequenced input: PBMCs. V usage is TRBV19 and J usage is TRBJ1-1; D ambiguous. The CDR3 spells CASSQRRETEAFF. Here the CDR3 DNA reads TGTGCCAGTAGCCAAAGGAGGGAAACTGAAGCTTTCTTT.